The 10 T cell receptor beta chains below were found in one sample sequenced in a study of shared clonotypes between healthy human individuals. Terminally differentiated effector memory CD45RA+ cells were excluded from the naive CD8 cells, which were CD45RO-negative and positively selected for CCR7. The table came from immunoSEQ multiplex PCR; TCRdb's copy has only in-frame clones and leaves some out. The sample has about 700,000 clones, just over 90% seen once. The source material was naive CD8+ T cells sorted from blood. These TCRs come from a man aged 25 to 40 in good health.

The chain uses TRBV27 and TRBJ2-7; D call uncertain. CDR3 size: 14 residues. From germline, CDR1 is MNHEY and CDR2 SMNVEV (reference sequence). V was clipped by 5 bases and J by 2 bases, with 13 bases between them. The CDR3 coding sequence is TGTGCCAGCAGTCTCCAATATCCGGCCTACGAGCAGTACTTC. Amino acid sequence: CASSLQYPAYEQYF.

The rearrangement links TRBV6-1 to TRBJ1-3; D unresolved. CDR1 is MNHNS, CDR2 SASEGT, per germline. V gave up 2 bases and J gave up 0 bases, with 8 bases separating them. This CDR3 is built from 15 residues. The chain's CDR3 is CASSEFGISGNTIYF. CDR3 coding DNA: TGTGCCAGCAGTGAATTCGGGATCTCTGGAAACACCATATATTTT.

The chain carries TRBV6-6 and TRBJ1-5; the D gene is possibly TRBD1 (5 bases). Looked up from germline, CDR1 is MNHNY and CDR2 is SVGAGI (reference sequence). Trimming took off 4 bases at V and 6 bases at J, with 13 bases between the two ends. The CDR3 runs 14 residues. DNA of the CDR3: TGTGCCAGCAGTTCGGACAACCATCGTCAGCCCCAGCATTTT. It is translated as CASSSDNHRQPQHF.

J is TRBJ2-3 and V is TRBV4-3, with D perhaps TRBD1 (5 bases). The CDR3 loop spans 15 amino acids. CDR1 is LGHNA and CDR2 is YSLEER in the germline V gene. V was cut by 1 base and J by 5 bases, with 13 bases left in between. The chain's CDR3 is CASSQVKQGLDTQYF. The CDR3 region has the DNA TGCGCCAGCAGCCAAGTTAAGCAGGGCCTAGATACGCAGTATTTT.

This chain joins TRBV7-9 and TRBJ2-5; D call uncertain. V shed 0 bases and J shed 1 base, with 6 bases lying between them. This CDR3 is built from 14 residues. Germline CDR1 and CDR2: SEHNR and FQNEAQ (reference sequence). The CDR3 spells CASSLAQSQETQYF. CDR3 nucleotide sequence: TGTGCCAGCAGCTTAGCCCAATCCCAAGAGACCCAGTACTTC.

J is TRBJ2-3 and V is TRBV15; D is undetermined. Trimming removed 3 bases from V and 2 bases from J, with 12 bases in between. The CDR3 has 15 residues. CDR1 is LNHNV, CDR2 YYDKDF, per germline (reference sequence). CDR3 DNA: TGTGCCACCAGCAGCCTGCTTGTCTCCACAGATACGCAGTATTTT. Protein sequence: CATSSLLVSTDTQYF. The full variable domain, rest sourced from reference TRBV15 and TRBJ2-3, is DAMVIQNPRYQVTQFGKPVTLSCSQTLNHNVMYWYQQKSSQAPKLLFHYYDKDFNNEADTPDNFQSRRPNTSFCFLDIRSPGLGDTAMYLCATSSLLVSTDTQYFGPGTRLTVL.

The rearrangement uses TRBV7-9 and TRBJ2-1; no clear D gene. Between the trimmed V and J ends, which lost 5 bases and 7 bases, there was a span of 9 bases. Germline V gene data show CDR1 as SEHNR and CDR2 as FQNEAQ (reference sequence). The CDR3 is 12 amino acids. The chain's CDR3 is CASSKSRNEQFF. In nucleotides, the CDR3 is TGTGCCAGCAGCAAAAGCCGGAATGAGCAGTTCTTC.

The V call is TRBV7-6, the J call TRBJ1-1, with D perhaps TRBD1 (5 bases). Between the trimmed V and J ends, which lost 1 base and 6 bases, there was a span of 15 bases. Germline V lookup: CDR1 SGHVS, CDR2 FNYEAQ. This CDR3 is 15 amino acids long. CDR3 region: CASSLGGRGTPEAFF. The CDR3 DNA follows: TGTGCCAGCAGCTTAGGGGGTAGAGGGACCCCTGAAGCTTTCTTT.

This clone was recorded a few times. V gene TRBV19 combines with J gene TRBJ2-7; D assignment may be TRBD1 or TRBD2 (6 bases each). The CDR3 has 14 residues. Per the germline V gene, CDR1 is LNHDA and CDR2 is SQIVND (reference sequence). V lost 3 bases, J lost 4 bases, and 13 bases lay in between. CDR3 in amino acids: CASSIFGGAYEQYF. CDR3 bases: TGTGCCAGTAGTATCTTCGGGGGCGCTTACGAGCAGTACTTC.

CDR3 DNA sequence: TGTGCCAGCAGTCTAAGCGGGAGCCCTGCCTACGAGCAGTACTTC. Protein product: CASSLSGSPAYEQYF. The chain combines TRBV9 with TRBJ2-7; 8 bases are shared with TRBD2. The CDR3 sequence is 15 residues long. The germline gives CDR1 SGDLS, CDR2 YYNGEE. V lost 5 bases, J lost 2 bases, and 9 bases stayed unmatched. Variable domain in full (rest from reference TRBV9 and TRBJ2-7): DSGVTQTPKHLITATGQRVTLRCSPRSGDLSVYWYQQSLDQGLQFLIQYYNGEERAKGNILERFSAQQFPDLHSELNLSSLELGDSALYFCASSLSGSPAYEQYFGPGTRLTVT.